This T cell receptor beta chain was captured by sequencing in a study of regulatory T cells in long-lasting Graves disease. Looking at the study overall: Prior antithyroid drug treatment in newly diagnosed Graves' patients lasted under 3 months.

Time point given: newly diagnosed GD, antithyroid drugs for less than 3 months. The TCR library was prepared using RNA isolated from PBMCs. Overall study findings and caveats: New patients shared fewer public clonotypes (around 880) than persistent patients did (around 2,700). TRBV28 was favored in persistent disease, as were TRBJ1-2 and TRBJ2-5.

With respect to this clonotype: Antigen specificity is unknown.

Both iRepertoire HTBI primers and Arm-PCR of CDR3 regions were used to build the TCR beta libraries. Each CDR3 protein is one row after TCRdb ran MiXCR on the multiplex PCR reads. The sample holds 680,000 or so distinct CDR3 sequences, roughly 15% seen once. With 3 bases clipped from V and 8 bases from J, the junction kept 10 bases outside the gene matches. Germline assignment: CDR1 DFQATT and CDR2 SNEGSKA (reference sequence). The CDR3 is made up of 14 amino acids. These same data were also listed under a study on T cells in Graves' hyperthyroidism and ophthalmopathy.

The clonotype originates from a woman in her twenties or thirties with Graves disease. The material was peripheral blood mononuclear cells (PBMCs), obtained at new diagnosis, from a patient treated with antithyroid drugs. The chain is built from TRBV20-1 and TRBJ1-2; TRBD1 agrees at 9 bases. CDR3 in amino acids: CSASTGTGSYGYTF. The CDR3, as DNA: TGCAGTGCTAGTACGGGGACAGGGAGCTACGGCTACACCTTC.